This T cell receptor beta chain is from a study of shared clonotypes between healthy human individuals. Libraries were prepared by immunoSEQ multiplex PCR; TCRdb keeps only in-frame clonotypes and omits some of them. The sample lists roughly 2 million clones; roughly 95% were seen once. This sequence was found in a man younger than 35 in good health. The material sequenced was naive CD4+ T cells sorted from blood. Noted subset: CD45RA+ positively selected.

CDR3 region: CAISESGGRSAYEQYF. CDR3 nucleotides: TGTGCCATCAGTGAGTCTGGAGGGAGGAGCGCCTACGAGCAGTACTTC. The rearrangement joins TRBV10-3 to TRBJ2-7; perhaps TRBD2 as D (6 bases). The V and J ends lost 0 bases and 2 bases respectively, with 14 bases between them. CDR1 is ENHRY, CDR2 SYGVKD, per germline. The CDR3 is 16 amino acids.